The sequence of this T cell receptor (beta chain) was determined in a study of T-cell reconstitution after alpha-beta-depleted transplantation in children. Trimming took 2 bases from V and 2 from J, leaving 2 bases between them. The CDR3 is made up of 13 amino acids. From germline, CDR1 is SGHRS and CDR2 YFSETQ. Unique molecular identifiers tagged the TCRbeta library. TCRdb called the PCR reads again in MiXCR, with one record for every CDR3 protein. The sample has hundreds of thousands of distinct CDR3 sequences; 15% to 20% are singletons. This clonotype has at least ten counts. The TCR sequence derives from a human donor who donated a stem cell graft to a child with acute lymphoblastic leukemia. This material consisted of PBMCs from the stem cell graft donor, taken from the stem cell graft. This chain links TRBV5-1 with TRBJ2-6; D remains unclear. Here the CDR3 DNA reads TGCGCCAGCAGCTTCACTGGGGCCAACGTCCTGACTTTC. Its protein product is CASSFTGANVLTF.